The rows below give T cell receptor beta chains drawn from one sample of a study of control samples from healthy donors and cancer patients. The method was immunoSEQ multiplex PCR; TCRdb's version includes in-frame clones alone and lacks a portion of them. Altogether 25,000 to 35,000 clones are present, approximately 87% being singletons, with the ten largest covering under 2%. Sequenced input: PBMCs. These receptors originate from a woman aged 40 to 55 with lung cancer. Each CDR3 is given without its conserved first and last residue. Fields, in order: D gene, V gene, J gene, CDR3 protein. D genes are given only for firm matches.

TRBD1,TRBV23-1,TRBJ2-1,ASSQSGRGQNNEQF
NA,TRBV28,TRBJ2-3,ASRSTLSTDTQY
NA,TRBV10-3,TRBJ1-3,AISDGSSGNTIY
TRBD2,TRBV11-2,TRBJ2-1,ASSSSGTSNEQF
NA,TRBV6-5,TRBJ1-2,ASRPDLNGYT
NA,TRBV7-9,TRBJ2-7,ASSYDSGLD
NA,TRBV7-9,TRBJ1-2,ASSTGGEAATYGYT
TRBD2,TRBV6-2/TRBV6-3,TRBJ2-3,ASSSGGASTDTQY
TRBD2,TRBV4-1,TRBJ2-3,ASSQPRLATDTQY
NA,TRBV6-2/TRBV6-3,TRBJ1-2,ASRWGTGYGYT
TRBD1,TRBV10-3,TRBJ1-2,AIRPQGGANYGYT
TRBD2,TRBV4-3,TRBJ2-3,ASSQAGGPADTQY
NA,TRBV2,TRBJ2-3,ASSRGADTQY
NA,TRBV19,TRBJ2-7,ASSIVVTGALYEQY
NA,TRBV6-5,TRBJ1-2,ASRTGPPNYGYT
TRBD2,TRBV19,TRBJ2-5,ASSSYPTGGGETQY
TRBD1,TRBV2,TRBJ2-7,ASSEPGQSYEQY
NA,TRBV7-8,TRBJ1-1,ASTSDRRDTEAF